One T cell receptor beta chain is described in this entry. The data are from a study of blood T cell repertoires in COVID-19. Study at large: Acute-phase and convalescent COVID-19 samples originated in the United States, Italy and Spain. Nucleic acid was either cDNA or gDNA, and it came from T cells, B-cell-depleted T cells, or PBMCs.

The V gene's germline CDR1 is SGHDT and CDR2 YYEEEE. The CDR3 extends over 14 amino acids. With 0 bases clipped from V and 7 bases from J, the junction kept 3 bases outside the gene matches. Authors' data handling: Scientists estimated how many nucleated cells there were by amplifying reference gene primers. The protocol was immunoSEQ multiplex PCR, while the TCRdb copy is restricted to in-frame clones and leaves out a portion. From that table come the V and J calls and clone size; the DNA was used to work out D and trimming. The data show 88,000 or so clones, 89% seen once. The sequence came from a man aged 50-59 years with acute or convalescent COVID-19. The rearrangement joins TRBV5-6 to TRBJ2-2, with TRBD2 matching over 7 bases. The sample taken for sequencing was peripheral blood. The CDR3 nucleotides read TGTGCCAGCAGCTTGGTCGGGGAGGGCGGGGAGCTGTTTTTT. As protein: CASSLVGEGGELFF.